These T cell receptor beta chains were read from a single sample in a study of cytomegalovirus exposure and HLA in healthy donors. TCRdb keeps only in-frame clones here, not all; method: immunoSEQ multiplex PCR. The data show fewer than 200,000 clones, 75% to 80% seen once. Sequenced sample: PBMCs. The source of these receptors is a woman between 35 and 50 years old in good health and CMV-seropositive. Each CDR3 is given without its conserved first and last residue. Clone size is not always given. Where it is, it says once, few, many or a class for expanded clones.

V gene: TRBV6-5; clone size: once; J gene: TRBJ1-2; CDR3 protein: ASSSSYRGSTHGYT
V gene: TRBV21-1; clone size: few; J gene: TRBJ1-5; CDR3 protein: ANVKGDQPQH
V gene: TRBV27; clone size: once; J gene: TRBJ2-3; CDR3 protein: ASSLSGTSGRDTQY
V gene: TRBV7-2; clone size: NA; J gene: TRBJ1-6; CDR3 protein: ASSLQTGTGYSPLH
V gene: TRBV2; clone size: once; J gene: TRBJ2-3; CDR3 protein: ASSVTGTQY
V gene: TRBV5-1; clone size: NA; J gene: TRBJ1-1; CDR3 protein: ASSRDRAMNTEAF
V gene: TRBV4-3; clone size: NA; J gene: TRBJ1-1; CDR3 protein: ASSYAGLNTEAF
V gene: TRBV4-3; clone size: NA; J gene: TRBJ2-1; CDR3 protein: ASAGTSSSSGSYNEQF
V gene: TRBV28; clone size: NA; J gene: NA; CDR3 protein: ASSLSPPSDRPYEQY
V gene: TRBV15; clone size: NA; J gene: TRBJ1-5; CDR3 protein: ATSRSGGAGNQPQH
V gene: TRBV7-2; clone size: NA; J gene: TRBJ1-6; CDR3 protein: ASIEGGGQRYNSPLH
V gene: TRBV18; clone size: NA; J gene: TRBJ1-5; CDR3 protein: ASSPPGTGSNQPQH
V gene: TRBV10-1; clone size: NA; J gene: TRBJ2-1; CDR3 protein: ASSETSGMYNEQF
V gene: TRBV7-9; clone size: NA; J gene: TRBJ1-5; CDR3 protein: ASSLETGVNQPQH
V gene: TRBV5-6; clone size: NA; J gene: TRBJ2-1; CDR3 protein: ASGRGNSYNEQF
V gene: TRBV30; clone size: NA; J gene: TRBJ1-1; CDR3 protein: AWQGLNTEAF
V gene: TRBV19; clone size: NA; J gene: TRBJ2-1; CDR3 protein: ASRGSSNEQF
V gene: TRBV7-2; clone size: NA; J gene: TRBJ1-2; CDR3 protein: ASSTGQGGVIGYT
V gene: TRBV7-9; clone size: NA; J gene: TRBJ2-1; CDR3 protein: ASSFAPLYPPSNEQF
V gene: TRBV18; clone size: NA; J gene: TRBJ1-6; CDR3 protein: ASSLDRDSPLH
V gene: TRBV4-1; clone size: NA; J gene: TRBJ1-6; CDR3 protein: ASSIAGMGGNSPLH
V gene: TRBV19; clone size: NA; J gene: TRBJ2-1; CDR3 protein: ASTPPPTGSRYNEQF
V gene: TRBV30; clone size: NA; J gene: TRBJ1-1; CDR3 protein: AWSLGLRNTEAF
V gene: TRBV7-2; clone size: once; J gene: TRBJ2-3; CDR3 protein: ASSLGLAGTSDTQY
V gene: TRBV11-3; clone size: NA; J gene: TRBJ2-7; CDR3 protein: ASSRTSGNYEQY
V gene: TRBV5-5; clone size: NA; J gene: TRBJ1-4; CDR3 protein: ASSLGTGISEKLF
V gene: TRBV6-5; clone size: NA; J gene: TRBJ1-1; CDR3 protein: ASSPQGNTEAF
V gene: TRBV14; clone size: NA; J gene: TRBJ1-2; CDR3 protein: ASSQQQGANYGYT
V gene: TRBV5-6; clone size: few; J gene: TRBJ1-2; CDR3 protein: ASSVFTGGPYGYT
V gene: TRBV19; clone size: NA; J gene: TRBJ2-7; CDR3 protein: ASSSGDYEQY
V gene: TRBV7-2; clone size: NA; J gene: TRBJ2-3; CDR3 protein: ASSSTGVSTDTQY
V gene: TRBV10-3; clone size: NA; J gene: TRBJ2-2; CDR3 protein: AISGLAGGSDTGELF
V gene: TRBV19; clone size: NA; J gene: TRBJ2-2; CDR3 protein: ASVSPRLAATGELF
V gene: TRBV6-5; clone size: NA; J gene: TRBJ2-5; CDR3 protein: ASSYGLAGGETQY
V gene: TRBV11-2; clone size: few; J gene: TRBJ1-1; CDR3 protein: ASSFDRAVRDEAF
V gene: TRBV18; clone size: NA; J gene: TRBJ1-4; CDR3 protein: ASSPIHVGGNNEKLF
V gene: TRBV7-9; clone size: NA; J gene: TRBJ2-1; CDR3 protein: ASSPPSSGFNEQF
V gene: TRBV4-3; clone size: NA; J gene: TRBJ2-1; CDR3 protein: ASSQEGGTYNEQF
V gene: TRBV4-3; clone size: NA; J gene: TRBJ2-7; CDR3 protein: ASSQGGGSGIGEQY
V gene: TRBV14; clone size: NA; J gene: TRBJ2-1; CDR3 protein: ASSPTGLYEQF
V gene: TRBV7-2; clone size: once; J gene: TRBJ1-3; CDR3 protein: ASSPSVGDSGNTIY
V gene: TRBV5-1; clone size: NA; J gene: TRBJ1-3; CDR3 protein: ASSLGQIGNTIY
V gene: TRBV5-4; clone size: NA; J gene: TRBJ2-1; CDR3 protein: ASSIGGAGYGQF